The following is a TCR beta chain sequence with its context. Its antigen remains undetermined. The sample holds no much larger clone one base away, and base qualities are not on file. The sample is drawn from a study of blood T cell repertoires in COVID-19 (dated by TCRdb to the early 2020s). Background on the whole study: Samples from collaborators originated in the United States, Italy and Spain and spanned both the acute and convalescent phases of COVID-19. The material from the prospective study consisted of cDNA or gDNA derived from T cells, B-cell-depleted T cells, or PBMCs. The dataset comprised deeply sampled blood TCRbeta repertoires from subjects exposed to, actively infected with, or recovered from COVID-19. The repertoires were released in a freely available public database intended as a resource for research on the immune response to SARS-CoV-2. Samples were obtained from the ongoing ImmuneRACE study (first 160 participants) and from 1,254 subjects provided by 6 global collaborators. The sample metadata nearly always contained a de-identified subject ID, COVID-19 status, age in years and sex. Where available, HLA class I and class II types were obtained from metadata supplied by the sample provider rather than from assay-based typing. What the research found in general, with its limitations: The quantity of clinical and demographic metadata differed by source and by participant and was supplied without curation.

Including the terminal cysteine and phenylalanine, the CDR3 comprises 15 residues. Left in the record is the CDR3 DNA by itself, 45 bases read in frame from the first base. The V and J ends are trimmed by 0 bases and 5 bases, leaving 12 bases between them. Based on the germline V gene, the CDR1 and CDR2 sequences are SGHVS and FNYEAQ. A second Seattle source provided samples from volunteer blood donors who had recovered from COVID-19. The collaborating institutions used their own protocols to collect whole blood in K2EDTA tubes. For TCRbeta analysis, collaborators shipped samples in one of three forms: frozen whole blood, isolated PBMCs, or DNA extracted from either of those sample types. The immunoSEQ Assay, a bias-controlled multiplex PCR, was used to amplify TCRbeta CDR3 regions from genomic DNA. On the study's bioinformatics: Nucleated cell counts per sample were estimated from amplification of reference gene primers within the assay. To quantify the absolute abundance of each unique TCRbeta CDR3 rearrangement, sequence reads were collapsed and filtered. Productive Simpson clonality was computed per sample as the square root of Simpson's diversity index over productive rearrangements. The source is immuneACCESS, and TCRdb retained only in-frame sequences with V and J called. Part of the clones is not carried over; for the studies checked, unresolved V genes explain less than half of this, and the remainder is unexplained. V, J and clone size are taken as reported in that table, and D and trimming were inferred from the DNA itself. Within this sample are just over 250,000 clones, with about 89% of them counted one time only. Around 10% of the sample is in the top ten clones.

Sequenced material: peripheral blood. This TCR was recovered from a middle-aged man who had recovered from COVID-19. The rearrangement joined TRBV7-6 to TRBJ2-3; TRBD2 is a possible D gene, resting on 7 matching bases. The DNA is as follows: TGTGCCAGCAGCTTAGCGGGGGGGCCCGTAGATACGCAGTATTTT. This gives the protein CASSLAGGPVDTQYF.